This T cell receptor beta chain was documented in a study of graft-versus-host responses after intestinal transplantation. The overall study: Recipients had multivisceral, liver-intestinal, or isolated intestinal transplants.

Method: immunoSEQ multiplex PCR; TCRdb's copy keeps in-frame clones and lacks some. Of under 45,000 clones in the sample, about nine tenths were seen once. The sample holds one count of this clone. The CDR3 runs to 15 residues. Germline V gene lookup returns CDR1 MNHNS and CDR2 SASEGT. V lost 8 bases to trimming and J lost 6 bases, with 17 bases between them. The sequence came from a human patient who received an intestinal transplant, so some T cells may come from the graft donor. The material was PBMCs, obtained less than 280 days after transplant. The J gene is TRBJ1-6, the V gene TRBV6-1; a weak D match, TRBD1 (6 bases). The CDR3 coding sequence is TGTGCCAGCCCTAAGGGAGGGGGGCGTAATTCACCCCTCCACTTT. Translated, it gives CASPKGGGRNSPLHF.